This note documents a single TCR beta chain sequence. The record originates from a study of CD4+ T cells in melanoma. The CDR3 covers 14 residues. The V gene end was trimmed by 5 bases and the J gene end by 4 bases; junction bases not matched to a gene: 5. CDR1 is MNHEY and CDR2 is SVGAGI in the germline V gene. Some clones are missing from TCRdb's copy, which holds only in-frame ones; the method was immunoSEQ multiplex PCR. The repertoire consists of 110,000 to 150,000 clones, with around 90% occurring once and the leading ten covering about 1.5%. This sequence joins TRBV6-5 and TRBJ2-7, with 10 bases aligning to TRBD1. The receptor was derived from a human donor with melanoma. The CDR3 is CASSDRDRGYEQYF. DNA of the CDR3: TGTGCCAGCAGTGACCGGGACAGGGGTTACGAGCAGTACTTC.